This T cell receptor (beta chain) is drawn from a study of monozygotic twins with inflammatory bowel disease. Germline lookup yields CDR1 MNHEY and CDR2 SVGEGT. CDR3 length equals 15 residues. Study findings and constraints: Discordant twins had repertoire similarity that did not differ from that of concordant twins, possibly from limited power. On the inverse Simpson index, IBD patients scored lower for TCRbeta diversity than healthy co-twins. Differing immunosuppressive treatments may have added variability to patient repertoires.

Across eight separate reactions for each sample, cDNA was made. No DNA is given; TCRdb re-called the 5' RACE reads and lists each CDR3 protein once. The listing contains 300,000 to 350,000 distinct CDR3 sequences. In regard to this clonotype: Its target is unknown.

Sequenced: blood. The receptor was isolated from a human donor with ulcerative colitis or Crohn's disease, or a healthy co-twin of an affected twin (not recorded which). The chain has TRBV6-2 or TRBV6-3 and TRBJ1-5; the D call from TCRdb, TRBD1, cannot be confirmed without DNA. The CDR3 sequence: CASSYEGQRNQPQHF.